This T cell receptor beta chain was observed in a study of shared clonotypes between healthy human individuals. Study information: Those who served as donors were two women and three men between the ages of 18 and 49. For every donor, three CD4 naive, three CD4 memory, two CD8 naive and one CD8 memory plates were used. Study-wide results and caveats: Inspection by rarefaction showed sorted-subset sequencing to be incomplete despite large depth.

Deep-level settings were used for running the assay. Some clones are missing from TCRdb's copy, which holds only in-frame ones; the method was immunoSEQ multiplex PCR. This table holds under 600,000 clones, 90% to 96% found once. Comments on this clone: Its antigen is as yet unknown.

CDR1 is SGHVS and CDR2 is FQNEAQ in the germline V gene. Trimming shortened V by 1 base and J by 2 bases, and 5 bases separated the two germline ends. There are 13 residues in the CDR3. The chain has TRBV7-8 and TRBJ2-5; the D is unclear. The sequenced sample was naive CD4+ T cells sorted from blood. Specified subset: CD45RA+ positively selected. The source is a woman in her twenties or thirties in good health. CDR3 amino acids: CASSLVQQETQYF. The CDR3 nucleotides read TGTGCCAGCAGCTTAGTGCAACAAGAGACCCAGTACTTC.